The clone carrying this T cell receptor beta chain has at least ten counts. The data belong to a study of PD-L1 blockade in urothelial cancer. Time point denoted: peripheral blood 6 weeks after treatment start. Synthetic TCR analog templates were spiked into all PCRs individually. Produced via immunoSEQ multiplex PCR; TCRdb's table is partial and in-frame only. Among roughly 100,000 clones listed, over 65% were seen once. Sequencing used PBMCs, obtained around atezolizumab (anti-PD-L1) treatment. The clonotype comes from a man between 65 and 80 years old with urothelial cancer.

The CDR3 DNA sequence: TGTGCCAGCAGCCAAGGCAGGGCTGACACTGAAGCTTTCTTT. This codes for CASSQGRADTEAFF. This chain uses TRBV4-2 with TRBJ1-1; possible D gene TRBD1, 5 bases. The CDR3 loop spans 14 amino acids. Germline V gives CDR1 LGHNA, CDR2 YNFKEQ. V lost 1 base to trimming and J lost 3 bases, with 9 bases between them.